This TCR beta chain stems from a study of shared clonotypes between healthy human individuals. Across the study: Samples came from two female and three male donors aged 18 to 49.

V shed 6 bases, J shed 2 bases, and the junction held 10 bases outside the gene matches. The CDR3 sequence is 16 residues long. CDR1 is MDHEN and CDR2 is SYDVKM in the germline V gene. It was CD45RO-negative cells, positively selected for CCR7, that made up naive CD8 cells, with terminally differentiated effector memory CD45RA+ cells excluded. As for this clone: Its antigen remains unidentified.

The study's findings and limits: Rarefaction gave evidence that sorted-subset sequencing remained incomplete despite large depth.

Each cell subset's genomic DNA was divided evenly among several immunoSEQ plates. Only in-frame clones appear in the TCRdb table, and some are missing; sequencing was by immunoSEQ multiplex PCR. The repertoire holds roughly 2,000,000 clones, with approximately 94% as singletons. The origin of this receptor is a man aged 18 to 29 in good health. Sequencing was carried out using naive CD8+ T cells sorted from blood. The chain uses TRBV28 and TRBJ1-2; 9 bases fit TRBD1. CDR3 in DNA: TGTGCCAGCAGCCCCGTGGGACAGGGACTGAACTATGGCTACACCTTC. Translated: CASSPVGQGLNYGYTF.